The T cell receptor beta chain described here comes from a study of CD8+ T cells in alopecia areata. Study background: Twice daily, treated patients received 5 to 10 mg of oral tofacitinib.

Study-wide results and caveats: There were many expanded lesional clones persisting in scalp and blood during tofacitinib.

A word on this clone: The antigen is unknown.

Specified treatment: oral pan-JAK inhibitor, 5-10 mg twice daily. In each case, RNA was isolated and then reverse transcribed into cDNA as the sequencing template. Here immunoSEQ multiplex PCR was the method, and the copy in TCRdb shows in-frame clones only, minus some. The sample contains 60,000 to 90,000 clones, around 65% of which appear only once. The source was CD8+ T cells sorted from blood, collected at week 24, from a patient treated with tofacitinib. The clonotype was recovered from a human donor with alopecia areata.

The CDR3 region is CASRDRGDYEQYF. The CDR3 DNA reads TGTGCCAGCAGGGACAGGGGGGACTACGAGCAGTACTTC. The chain carries TRBV19 and TRBJ2-7; 11 nucleotides match TRBD1. Germline CDR1 LNHDA, CDR2 SQIVND (reference sequence). CDR3 length: 13 residues. The V gene end was trimmed by 9 bases and the J gene end by 3 bases; junction bases not matched to a gene: 4.